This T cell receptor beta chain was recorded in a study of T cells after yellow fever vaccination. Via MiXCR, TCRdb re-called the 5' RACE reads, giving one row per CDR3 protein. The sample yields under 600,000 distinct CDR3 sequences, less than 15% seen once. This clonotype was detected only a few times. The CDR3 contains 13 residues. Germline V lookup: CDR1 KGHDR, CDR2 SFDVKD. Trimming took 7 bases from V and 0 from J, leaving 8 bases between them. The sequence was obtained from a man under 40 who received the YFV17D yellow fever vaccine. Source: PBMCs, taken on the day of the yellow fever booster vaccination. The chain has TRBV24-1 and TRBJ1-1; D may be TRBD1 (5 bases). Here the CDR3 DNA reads TGTGCCACCAGGTTAGGGGTGAACACTGAAGCTTTCTTT. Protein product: CATRLGVNTEAFF.